The next 8 T cell receptor beta chains were all read from a single sample in a study of CD8+CD57+ T cells in acquired aplastic anemia. Profiling of TCR beta VDJ combinations and CDR3 sequences used genomic DNA as template. MiXCR, run by TCRdb on the reads, gives a single entry per CDR3 protein. The sample consists of 450,000 to 600,000 distinct CDR3 sequences, more than 25% of them appearing once. Previously, flow cytometry had revealed CD8+CD57+ cell expansion in the patients chosen for sequencing. Specimen: sorted CD4+, CD8+, or CD8+CD57+ T cells (not recorded which) from PBMCs. Receptor source: a human donor with aplastic anemia.

J is TRBJ2-7 and V is TRBV2; 10 nucleotides line up with TRBD1. The length of the CDR3 is 14 residues. The junction had 9 bases not matched to a gene; V was cut back by 6 bases and J by 7 bases. Per the germline V gene, CDR1 is SNHLY and CDR2 is FYNNEI. The CDR3, as DNA: TGTGCCAGCAGGGGGGGGACAGGGGAGAGGGAGCAGTACTTC. Protein sequence: CASRGGTGEREQYF.

This clonotype was found many times. The chain recombines TRBV5-6 with TRBJ1-1; D is uncertain. V lost 0 bases and J 1 base, leaving 7 bases between the germline ends. The V gene's germline CDR1 is SGHDT and CDR2 YYEEEE. This CDR3 region has 14 residues. The CDR3 DNA is TGTGCCAGCAGCTTGGCTGTCAGGAACACTGAAGCTTTCTTT. This gives the protein CASSLAVRNTEAFF.

This clonotype was seen repeatedly, ten times or more. This sequence joins TRBV5-1 and TRBJ1-6; 7 bases align to TRBD1. CDR1 SGHRS and CDR2 YFSETQ come from the germline V gene. Trimming at V came to 5 bases and at J to 6 bases, leaving 14 bases not matched to a gene. This CDR3 has 17 residues. The CDR3 DNA sequence: TGCGCCAGCAGTGGCGGGACAGCCGCCCTAGGTAATTCACCCCTCCACTTT. Translated, it gives CASSGGTAALGNSPLHF.

The chain recombines TRBV7-2 with TRBJ1-4; D gene unclear. Germline-derived CDR1 and CDR2 are SGHTA and FQGNSA. With 8 bases removed from V and 6 bases from J, the gap between germline ends came to 13 bases. CDR3 size: 13 residues. The CDR3 loop is CASQENSDEKLFF. The DNA of the CDR3 is TGTGCCAGCCAGGAAAACAGCGATGAAAAACTGTTTTTT.

The J gene is TRBJ1-1, the V gene TRBV11-2, with 8 bases that match TRBD1. Trimming took 0 bases from V and 5 from J; bases not matched to a gene: 5. Germline V gene sequence: CDR1 SGHAT, CDR2 FQNNGV. The CDR3 loop spans 15 amino acids. Written as DNA, the CDR3 is TGTGCCAGCAGCTTAGATGGACAGGGATGGACTGAAGCTTTCTTT. This codes for CASSLDGQGWTEAFF.

The V gene is TRBV6-2 or TRBV6-3, the J gene TRBJ1-2, with no clear D. The CDR3 has 11 amino acids. The V gene lost 7 bases and the J gene lost 8 bases, with 11 bases spanning the gap. The germline V gene encodes CDR1 MNHEY and CDR2 SVGEGT. The CDR3 spells CASTGSLGYTF. The CDR3 coding sequence is TGTGCCAGCACCGGTAGCTTGGGCTACACCTTC.

This clonotype was seen only a few times. The CDR3 nucleotides read TGTGCCAGTAGGCAGGGGTGGGAGACCCAGTACTTC. Protein product: CASRQGWETQYF. The rearrangement joins TRBV19 to TRBJ2-5; maybe TRBD1 (6 bases). Trimming took 6 bases from V and 5 from J, leaving 10 bases between them. The CDR3 spans 12 residues. Germline assignment: CDR1 LNHDA and CDR2 SQIVND (reference sequence).

As regards this clonotype: This CDR3 fails to terminate in the conserved phenylalanine or tryptophan, so it likely reflects a read error. The rearrangement joins TRBV6-5 to TRBJ1-3; unclear D gene. The germline V gene encodes CDR1 MNHEY and CDR2 SVGAGI. V was shortened by 2 bases and J by 0 bases, with 2 bases between the two germline ends. CDR3 length: 13 amino acids. The CDR3 region is CASSYNSGNTIYS. Here the CDR3 DNA reads TGTGCCAGCAGTTACAACTCTGGAAACACCATATATTCT.